The 20 T cell receptor beta chains given below trace back to one sample, sequenced in a study of blood T cell repertoires in COVID-19. Libraries were prepared by immunoSEQ multiplex PCR; TCRdb keeps only in-frame clonotypes and omits some of them. Of tens of thousands of clones listed, more than 75% are singletons. Source material: peripheral blood. The receptors originated from a woman of 80 years or more with active or convalescent COVID-19.

The gene calls are TRBV3-1 (or the pseudogene TRBV3-2) and TRBJ1-1; 8 positions match TRBD1. Per germline, CDR1 LGHDT and CDR2 YNNKEL (reference sequence). J was trimmed by 1 base and V by 6 bases; bases with no gene match: 4. This CDR3 spans 14 amino acids. The CDR3 protein is CASRPGTGNTEAFF. The CDR3 nucleotides read TGTGCCAGCAGGCCCGGGACAGGGAACACTGAAGCTTTCTTT.

This clone occurred once. The chain recombines TRBV6-2 or TRBV6-3 with TRBJ2-2, with 12 bases identical to TRBD2. Germline loops: CDR1 MNHEY, CDR2 SVGEGT. V lost 6 bases, J lost 4 bases, and 3 bases stayed unmatched. The CDR3 runs to 15 residues. CDR3 sequence: CASSLLAGGTGELFF. In DNA form, the CDR3 reads TGTGCCAGCAGCCTACTAGCGGGGGGCACCGGGGAGCTGTTTTTT.

The chain has TRBV2 and TRBJ1-1, with TRBD1 matching over 7 bases. V lost 6 bases and J lost 1; bases outside the gene matches: 5. The CDR3 runs to 14 residues. In germline, CDR1 is SNHLY, CDR2 FYNNEI. CDR3 sequence: CASSVGQTNTEAFF. CDR3 nucleotide sequence: TGTGCCAGCAGCGTGGGACAGACGAACACTGAAGCTTTCTTT.

The rearrangement joins TRBV9 to TRBJ1-6; unclear D gene. Per germline, CDR1 SGDLS and CDR2 YYNGEE. Trimming pared 0 bases from V and 6 bases from J, leaving 4 bases between. There are 13 residues in the CDR3. The CDR3 reads CASSVGGNSPLHF. CDR3 bases: TGTGCCAGCAGCGTAGGAGGTAATTCACCCCTCCACTTT. Full variable domain (outside the CDR3, taken from reference TRBV9 and TRBJ1-6): DSGVTQTPKHLITATGQRVTLRCSPRSGDLSVYWYQQSLDQGLQFLIQYYNGEERAKGNILERFSAQQFPDLHSELNLSSLELGDSALYFCASSVGGNSPLHFGNGTRLTVT.

The CDR3 loop is CASRENLLAGYNEQFF. CDR3 nucleotide sequence: TGTGCCAGCAGAGAAAACCTACTAGCGGGTTACAATGAGCAGTTCTTC. J is TRBJ2-1 and V is TRBV7-2, with 9 bases that match TRBD2. Trimming cost V 6 bases and J 4 bases; bases outside gene matches: 10. Germline V gene data show CDR1 as SGHTA and CDR2 as FQGNSA. The CDR3 spans 16 residues.

The chain has TRBV10-1 and TRBJ2-5; TRBD2 agrees at 7 bases. J was trimmed by 5 bases and V by 0 bases; bases with no gene match: 0. The CDR3 runs to 13 residues. CDR1 and CDR2 (germline): WNHNN, SYGVQD (reference sequence). Here the CDR3 DNA reads TGCGCCAGCAGTGAGTCCGGGGGGGAGACCCAGTACTTC. This translates into CASSESGGETQYF.

The chain joins TRBV5-4 to TRBJ1-2; TRBD1 might be the D (6 bases). Germline CDR1 reads SGHNT; CDR2 reads YYREEE (reference sequence). The V end was cut by 6 bases, the J end by 5 bases, with 20 bases between. There are 15 residues in the CDR3. CDR3 DNA sequence: TGTGCCAGCACCGGGAGGGGGGGTGATGGATATGGCTACACCTTC. It is translated as CASTGRGGDGYGYTF.

The chain joins TRBV4-3 to TRBJ1-2; TRBD1 might be the D (6 bases). This CDR3 has 14 amino acids. V was shortened by 3 bases and J by 4 bases, with 12 bases between the two germline ends. Germline CDR1 LGHNA, CDR2 YSLEER. CDR3 loop: CASSHVGGIYGYTF. In DNA form, the CDR3 reads TGCGCCAGCAGCCACGTAGGGGGAATCTATGGCTACACCTTC.

Only one count was recorded for this clone. The chain joins TRBV28 to TRBJ1-1, with D perhaps TRBD1 (5 bases). V shed 7 bases and J shed 1 base, with 16 bases lying between them. Germline V gene lookup returns CDR1 MDHEN and CDR2 SYDVKM. The CDR3 contains 15 residues. CDR3 sequence: CASIWGGVGNTEAFF. CDR3 in DNA: TGTGCCAGCATCTGGGGCGGGGTTGGGAACACTGAAGCTTTCTTT.

Regarding this clone: One junction end disagrees with the germline gene, perhaps due to a read error. The V and J genes are TRBV6-2 or TRBV6-3 and TRBJ1-3; D call uncertain. The CDR3 runs 13 residues. CDR1 and CDR2 from the germline V gene are MNHEY and SVGEGT. Here the CDR3 DNA reads TGTGCCAGCCGTTACAGCGGCGGAAACACCATATATTTT. Translating it yields CASRYSGGNTIYF.

V is TRBV19 and J is TRBJ1-2; tentatively, D is TRBD1 (6 bases). Per germline, CDR1 LNHDA and CDR2 SQIVND (reference sequence). This CDR3 has 15 amino acids. V was pared by 5 bases and J by 2 bases, with 15 bases between. CDR3 DNA: TGTGCCAGTAGTCTCTCAGGGGCTACCAACTATGGCTACACCTTC. Protein product: CASSLSGATNYGYTF.

J is TRBJ1-2 and V is TRBV3-1 (or the pseudogene TRBV3-2); the match to TRBD1 covers 10 bases. The J segment lost 4 bases and the V segment lost 4 bases, leaving 9 bases of the junction unmatched. The CDR3 covers 16 residues. In germline, CDR1 is LGHDT, CDR2 YNNKEL (reference sequence). This chain's CDR3 is CASSPAGTGDLYGYTF. The CDR3 nucleotides are TGTGCCAGCAGCCCCGCCGGGACAGGGGATCTCTATGGCTACACCTTC.

The chain is built from TRBV12-5 and TRBJ2-1, with 15 bases lining up with TRBD2. CDR1 is LGHNT and CDR2 is FRNRAP in the germline V gene. V dropped 4 bases and J dropped 1; count of bases not matched to a gene: 5. The CDR3 has 18 amino acids. CDR3 sequence reads: CASGSGTSGGWSYNEQFF. The DNA of the CDR3 is TGTGCTAGTGGTTCCGGGACTAGCGGGGGGTGGTCCTACAATGAGCAGTTCTTC.

The V gene is TRBV10-2, the J gene TRBJ1-1; TRBD1 agrees at 9 bases. This CDR3 is 13 amino acids long. V shed 6 bases and J 5 bases; nucleotides not matched to a gene: 4. The germline V gene has CDR1 WSHSY and CDR2 SAAADI. The CDR3 loop reads CASRDRGGTEAFF. The DNA of the CDR3 is TGCGCCAGCAGGGACAGGGGAGGGACTGAAGCTTTCTTT.

The chain uses TRBV6-5 and TRBJ1-3; no firm D call. V gave up 0 bases and J gave up 0 bases, with 6 bases separating them. The CDR3 extends over 15 amino acids. Germline V lookup: CDR1 MNHEY, CDR2 SVGAGI. Here the CDR3 reads CASSYSGSSGNTIYF. The CDR3 nucleotides are TGTGCCAGCAGTTACTCCGGGAGCTCTGGAAACACCATATATTTT.

A few counts support this clone. This chain links TRBV7-9 with TRBJ2-2, with D maybe TRBD2 (6 bases). Germline CDR1 SEHNR, CDR2 FQNEAQ (reference sequence). With 2 bases removed from V and 3 bases from J, the gap between germline ends came to 7 bases. This CDR3 is built from 14 residues. The chain's CDR3 is CASSLPGDTGELFF. For the CDR3, the DNA is TGTGCCAGCAGCTTACCGGGAGACACCGGGGAGCTGTTTTTT.

The J gene is TRBJ2-7, the V gene TRBV29-1; D is perhaps TRBD1 (6 bases). The CDR3 sequence is 13 residues long. V gave up 7 bases and J gave up 1 base, with 14 bases separating them. The germline V gene has CDR1 SQVTM and CDR2 ANQGSEA. CDR3 sequence: CSAGTRSSYEQYF. The CDR3 DNA follows: TGCAGCGCCGGGACACGGTCATCCTACGAGCAGTACTTC.

CDR3 nucleotide sequence: TGTGCCAGCACTTTGTCAGGATCCTACAATGAGCAGTTCTTC. It yields the protein CASTLSGSYNEQFF. The chain has TRBV7-2 and TRBJ2-1, with D hard to call. Germline V gene sequence: CDR1 SGHTA, CDR2 FQGNSA. Trimming took off 7 bases at V and 1 base at J, with 11 bases between the two ends. This CDR3 contains 14 residues.

The chain carries TRBV11-2 and TRBJ2-7; 7 bases fit TRBD2. The V and J ends lost 3 bases and 6 bases, in that order; junction bases with no gene match: 11. CDR1 SGHAT and CDR2 FQNNGV come from the germline V gene. CDR3 length: 15 residues. CDR3 protein: CASSFNSEASGEQYF. Here the CDR3 DNA reads TGTGCCAGCAGCTTTAACTCGGAGGCTAGCGGCGAGCAGTACTTC.

This clone showed up just once. The chain recombines TRBV9 with TRBJ2-3, with 11 nucleotides matching TRBD2. CDR3 length: 18 residues. V was pared by 2 bases and J by 5 bases, with 13 bases of the junction left unmatched. Germline CDR1 SGDLS, CDR2 YYNGEE. DNA of the CDR3: TGTGCCAGCAGCGTGCGGGGTGGTAGCGGGGGGGCTGGAGATACGCAGTATTTT. It translates to CASSVRGGSGGAGDTQYF.